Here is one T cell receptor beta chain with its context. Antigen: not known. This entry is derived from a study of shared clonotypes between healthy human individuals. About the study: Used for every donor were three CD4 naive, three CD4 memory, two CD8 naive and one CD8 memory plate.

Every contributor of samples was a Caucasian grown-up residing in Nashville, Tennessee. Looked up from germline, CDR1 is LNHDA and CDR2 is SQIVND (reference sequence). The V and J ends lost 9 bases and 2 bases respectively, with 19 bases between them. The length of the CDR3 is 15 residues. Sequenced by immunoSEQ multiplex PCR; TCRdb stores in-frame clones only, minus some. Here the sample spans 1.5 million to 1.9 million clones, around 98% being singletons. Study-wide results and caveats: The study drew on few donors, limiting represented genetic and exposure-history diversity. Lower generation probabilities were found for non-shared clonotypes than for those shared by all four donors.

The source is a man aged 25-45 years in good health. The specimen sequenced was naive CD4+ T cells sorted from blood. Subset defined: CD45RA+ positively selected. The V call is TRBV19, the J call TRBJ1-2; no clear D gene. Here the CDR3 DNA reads TGTGCCAGCACCAAACGAGGCGGACTCAACTATGGCTACACCTTC. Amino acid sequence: CASTKRGGLNYGYTF.